This TCR beta chain emerged from a study of molecular identifiers for immune sequencing clone quantification. Study overall: Replicate runs used RNA from approximately 20,000 or 100,000 naive CD8 cells, which was split five ways into aliquots, and four of those aliquots were then sequenced.

TCRdb processed the PCR reads anew with MiXCR; each CDR3 protein has one entry. The data show about 630,000 distinct CDR3 sequences, 25% seen once. Many counts were recorded for this clonotype. Trimming removed 0 bases at V and 4 bases at J, with 8 bases between. The length of the CDR3 is 14 residues. Germline V gives CDR1 LGHNA, CDR2 YSLEER. The clonotype originates from a human donor in good health. Some libraries in this study had Jurkat cell RNA spiked in. V gene TRBV4-3 combines with J gene TRBJ2-3; perhaps TRBD2 as D (5 bases). The sample consisted of naive CD8+ T cells from blood, with Jurkat cell RNA spiked in. Sample subset: FACS-sorted CD8+CD4-CCR7+CD45RA+ naive T cells. The CDR3 region has the DNA TGCGCCAGCAGCCAAGAGGCCGGGGCAGATACGCAGTATTTT. Translation gives CASSQEAGADTQYF.